The entry that follows covers one T cell receptor beta chain sequence. Antigen specificity is unknown. Trimming cost V 0 bases and J 8 bases, with 14 bases left between them. Germline CDR1 LGHNA, CDR2 YSLEER. This CDR3 has 16 amino acids. This sample is drawn from a study of T cells after yellow fever vaccination. General study findings and limits: Though it reached lower strength, the secondary response hit its peak faster, day 5 versus 15. Post-booster samples contained most primary-vaccination clones (approximately 96% CD4, around 89% CD8).

Synthesis of TCR cDNA relied on 5'RACE template switching, which attached a universal primer site and UMIs. MiXCR, applied by TCRdb to the 5' RACE reads, yields one record per CDR3 protein. The sample has more than 350,000 distinct CDR3 sequences, around a tenth seen once. The specimen was PBMCs, collected on the day of the first yellow fever vaccination. The chain couples TRBV4-3 to TRBJ1-6; D gene uncertain. The source is a man aged 18 to 35 who received the YFV17D yellow fever vaccine. CDR3 sequence: CASSQEVDVFYSPLHF. The CDR3 nucleotides are TGCGCCAGCAGCCAAGAGGTGGATGTATTTTATTCACCCCTCCACTTT.